This TCR beta chain was sequenced for a study of blood T cell repertoires in COVID-19. Study processing details: By means of reference gene primer amplification, nucleated cell counts were estimated. TCRdb's copy holds only in-frame clones and misses some; the assay was immunoSEQ multiplex PCR. V, J and clone size reflect that table, while D and trimming were determined from the DNA. The data hold fewer than 400,000 clones, with around 83% observed a single time. Germline V CDR1 and CDR2: PRHDT, FYEKMQ (reference sequence). The junction had 8 bases not matched to a gene; V was cut back by 4 bases and J by 6 bases. CDR3 length: 16 amino acids.

The sequenced sample consisted of peripheral blood. The origin of this receptor is a man aged 25-45 years with active or convalescent COVID-19. The genes are TRBV13 and TRBJ2-3; 12 positions match TRBD2. Here the CDR3 reads CASSSRTSGTADTQYF. The CDR3 nucleotides are TGTGCCAGCAGCTCCCGGACTAGCGGGACCGCGGATACGCAGTATTTT.